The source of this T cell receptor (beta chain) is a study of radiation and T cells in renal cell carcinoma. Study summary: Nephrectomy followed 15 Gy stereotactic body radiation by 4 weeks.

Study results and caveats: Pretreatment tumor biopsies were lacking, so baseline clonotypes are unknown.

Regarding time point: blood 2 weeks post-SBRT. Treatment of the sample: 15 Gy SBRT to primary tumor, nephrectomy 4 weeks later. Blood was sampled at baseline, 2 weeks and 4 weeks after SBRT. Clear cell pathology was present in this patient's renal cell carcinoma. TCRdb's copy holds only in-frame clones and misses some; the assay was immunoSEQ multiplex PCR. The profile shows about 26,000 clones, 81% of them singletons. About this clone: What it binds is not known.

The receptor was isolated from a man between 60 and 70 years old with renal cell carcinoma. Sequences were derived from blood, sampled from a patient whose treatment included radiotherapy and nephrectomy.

The CDR3 region is CASSSLAGGPGTQYF. The CDR3 DNA follows: TGTGCCAGCAGCTCCCTAGCGGGAGGGCCAGGTACGCAGTATTTT. J is TRBJ2-3 and V is TRBV7-2; 12 bases are shared with TRBD2. V shed 4 bases, J shed 8 bases, and the junction held 7 bases outside the gene matches. The CDR3 consists of 15 residues. The V gene's germline CDR1 is SGHTA and CDR2 FQGNSA. Looking up the rest from reference TRBV7-2 and TRBJ2-3 gives the full variable domain: GAGVSQSPSNKVTEKGKDVELRCDPISGHTALYWYRQSLGQGLEFLIYFQGNSAPDKSGLPSDRFSAERTGGSVSTLTIQRTQQEDSAVYLCASSSLAGGPGTQYFGPGTRLTVL.